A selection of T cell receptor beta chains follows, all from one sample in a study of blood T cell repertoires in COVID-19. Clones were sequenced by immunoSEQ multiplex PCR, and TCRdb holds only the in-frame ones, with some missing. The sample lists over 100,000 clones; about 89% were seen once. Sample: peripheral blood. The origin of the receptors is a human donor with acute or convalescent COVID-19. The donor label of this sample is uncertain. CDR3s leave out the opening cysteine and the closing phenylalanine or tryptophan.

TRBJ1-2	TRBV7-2	ASSFLNYGYT
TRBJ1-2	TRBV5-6	ASSLPFFSGYT
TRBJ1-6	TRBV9	ASSVAGTGGSPLH
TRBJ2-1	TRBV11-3	ASSHSGGIGSYNEQF
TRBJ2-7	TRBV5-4	ASSLGGRNYEQY
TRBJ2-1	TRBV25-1	ASSSSGGSYNEQF
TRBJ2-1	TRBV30	ASTGGYNEQF
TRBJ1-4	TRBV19	ASSLDRTDEKLF
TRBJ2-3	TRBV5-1	ASSPLPSGVGYTDTQY
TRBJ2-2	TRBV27	ASRSRGNTGELF
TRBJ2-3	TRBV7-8	ASSQNYRDTQY
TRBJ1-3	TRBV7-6	ASSRRTGDLSGNTIY
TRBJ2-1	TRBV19	ASSIGLAGSRAQF
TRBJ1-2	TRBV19	ASRAGRGGYT
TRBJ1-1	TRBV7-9	ASSPPARGNTEAF
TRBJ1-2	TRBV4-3	ASSQAYGGRMGYT
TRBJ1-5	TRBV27	ASSLLSNSNQPQH
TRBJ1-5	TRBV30	AWRASEGISNQPQH
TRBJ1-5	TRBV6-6	ASIRGQSNQPQH
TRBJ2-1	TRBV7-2	ASSSGLDNEQF
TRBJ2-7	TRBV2	ASRGDRVSYEQY
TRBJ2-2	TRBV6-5	ASSYGGPAGELF
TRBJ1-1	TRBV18	ASSRDRGGTEAF
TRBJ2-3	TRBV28	ASSQPNLADTQY
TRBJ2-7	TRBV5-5	ASCLGAGGIGYEQY
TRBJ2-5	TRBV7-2	ASSLVGGGARETQY
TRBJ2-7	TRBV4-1	ASSQVRTGPYEQY
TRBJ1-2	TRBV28	ASSFDRGTANYGYT
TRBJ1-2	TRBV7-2	ASSLAANRGLERYGYT
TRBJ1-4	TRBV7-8	ASSSRDSNEKLF
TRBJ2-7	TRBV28	ASSPGQESSYEQY
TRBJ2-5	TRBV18	ASSPGLAEETQY
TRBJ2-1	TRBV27	ASTLSGTGGKGSYNEQF
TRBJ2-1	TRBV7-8	ASSPTSGRNEQF
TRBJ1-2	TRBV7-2	ASSLSGQGGHGYT
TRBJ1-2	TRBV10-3	AISPGQGYGYT
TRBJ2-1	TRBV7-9	ASSSNPNEQF
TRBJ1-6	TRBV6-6	ASSSQGSSYNSPLH
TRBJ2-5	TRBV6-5	ASSSEMYQETQY
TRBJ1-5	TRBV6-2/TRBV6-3	ASSPDVGGGQPQH
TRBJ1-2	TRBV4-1	ASSQDKEVSIGNYGYT
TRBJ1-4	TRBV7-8	ASSLDSTNEKLF
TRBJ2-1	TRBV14	ASSQERGLYNEQF
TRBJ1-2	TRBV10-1	ASTNRVSDDGGYT
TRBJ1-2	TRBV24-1	ATSDSDRGTGYT
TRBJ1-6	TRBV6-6	ASRDGTAYNSPLH
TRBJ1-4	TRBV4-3	ASSHPDRATNEKLF
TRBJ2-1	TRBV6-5	ASSYSVGAQYNEQF
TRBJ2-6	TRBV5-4	ASSAGTAYSGANVLT
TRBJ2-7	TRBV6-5	ASSYASQGSYEQY
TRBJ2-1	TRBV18	ASSPLSRGQNNEQF
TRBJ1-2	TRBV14	ASSESGRDRHYGYT
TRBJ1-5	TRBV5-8	ASSPPGRMYQPQH
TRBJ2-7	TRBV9	ASSDSGGPDEQY